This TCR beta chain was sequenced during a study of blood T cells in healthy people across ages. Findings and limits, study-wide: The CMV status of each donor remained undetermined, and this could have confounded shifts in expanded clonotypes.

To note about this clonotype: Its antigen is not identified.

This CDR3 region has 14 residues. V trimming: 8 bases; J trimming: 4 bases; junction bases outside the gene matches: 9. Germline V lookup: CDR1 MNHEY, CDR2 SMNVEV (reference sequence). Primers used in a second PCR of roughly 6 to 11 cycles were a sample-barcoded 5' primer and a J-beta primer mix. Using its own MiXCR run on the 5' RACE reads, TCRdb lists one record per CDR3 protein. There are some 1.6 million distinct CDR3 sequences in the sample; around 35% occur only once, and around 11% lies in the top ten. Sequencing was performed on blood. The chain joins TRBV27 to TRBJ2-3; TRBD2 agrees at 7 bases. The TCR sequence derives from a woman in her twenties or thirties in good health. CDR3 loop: CASQGLVAPDTQYF. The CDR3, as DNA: TGTGCCAGCCAAGGACTAGTAGCCCCAGATACGCAGTATTTT.